This passage covers 27 T cell receptor beta chains from one sample sequenced in a study of cytomegalovirus exposure and HLA in healthy donors. PCR amplification relied on 60 Vbeta primers (plus 13 Jbeta primers). Profiled with immunoSEQ multiplex PCR; TCRdb holds only in-frame clones, not every one. The data contain over 130,000 clones, approximately 83% of them singletons. Sequenced input: PBMCs. Every receptor here comes from a male donor in good health and CMV-seronegative.

A few counts support this clone. The chain links TRBV6-4 to TRBJ2-7; 10 positions match TRBD2. V shed 9 bases and J 0 bases; nucleotides not matched to a gene: 11. This CDR3 is 16 amino acids long. Per the germline V gene, CDR1 is MRHNA and CDR2 is SNTAGT. CDR3 in amino acids: CARMRLAGVHSYEQYF. DNA for the CDR3: TGTGCCAGGATGAGGCTAGCGGGAGTCCACTCCTACGAGCAGTACTTC.

This clone has only one observation. This chain joins TRBV7-9 and TRBJ2-3, with 9 positions matching TRBD1. Trimming took 5 bases from V and 3 from J; bases not matched to a gene: 3. Germline-derived CDR1 and CDR2 are SEHNR and FQNEAQ (reference sequence). The CDR3 has 14 residues. The CDR3 DNA sequence: TGTGCCAGCAGCACGGACAGGGGAACAGATACGCAGTATTTT. Protein product: CASSTDRGTDTQYF.

In nucleotides, the CDR3 is TGTGCCATCAGACTCGGGACAGTAGATGGCTACACCTTC. Protein product: CAIRLGTVDGYTF. The genes are TRBV10-3 and TRBJ1-2; 7 nucleotides line up with TRBD1. The trim removed 6 bases at V and 6 bases at J, leaving 7 bases unmatched. This CDR3 has 13 amino acids. From germline, CDR1 is ENHRY and CDR2 SYGVKD.

This clone appeared a few times. This chain connects TRBV27 to TRBJ1-5; D uncertain. The germline V and J ends were trimmed by 0 bases and 3 bases, with 15 bases remaining between them. The CDR3 sequence is 17 residues long. Per germline, CDR1 MNHEY and CDR2 SMNVEV (reference sequence). The CDR3 spells CASSLSGWYDNNQPQHF. In DNA form, the CDR3 reads TGTGCCAGCAGTTTATCCGGGTGGTACGATAACAATCAGCCCCAGCATTTT.

This chain uses TRBV7-8 with TRBJ2-1; 14 positions agree with TRBD2. The CDR3 is 17 residues long. J gave up 5 bases and V 4 bases, and 7 bases lay outside the gene matches. CDR1 and CDR2 from the germline V gene are SGHVS and FQNEAQ. The DNA for the CDR3 is TGTGCCAGCAGCTGGGGACCGGGACTAGCGGGAGACAATGAGCAGTTCTTC. Translation gives CASSWGPGLAGDNEQFF.

A remark on this clone: At one end, the junction sequence differs from germline, possibly due to a read error. V usage is TRBV7-9 and J usage is TRBJ2-7; 14 bases fit TRBD2. Germline V CDR1 and CDR2: SEHNR, FQNEAQ (reference sequence). This CDR3 contains 16 residues. The CDR3 sequence is CSSSFPGTSGSYEQYF. Here the CDR3 DNA reads TGTTCCAGCAGTTTTCCCGGGACTAGCGGGAGCTACGAGCAGTACTTC.

In its sample, this clone was seen once. CDR3 amino acids: CASSKGGHGYTF. DNA for the CDR3: TGTGCCAGCAGCAAAGGGGGGCATGGCTACACCTTC. The rearrangement links TRBV21-1 to TRBJ1-2; TRBD1 is the table's D call and was not checked against the DNA. TRBV21-1 is reported as a pseudogene. CDR3 length: 12 amino acids.

The rearrangement joins TRBV25-1 to TRBJ2-7, with TRBD2 as a possible D gene (7 bases). Trimming removed 6 bases from V and 6 bases from J, with 18 bases in between. Germline V CDR1 and CDR2: MGHDK, SYGVNS. The CDR3 runs 14 residues. CDR3 sequence (DNA): TGTGCCAGCAGAGCCCGGGGGGCCGGGAGCGAGCAGTACTTC. It yields the protein CASRARGAGSEQYF.

The rearrangement uses TRBV27 and TRBJ2-6; D is perhaps TRBD1 (6 bases). The V end was cut by 5 bases, the J end by 3 bases, with 11 bases between. The CDR3 runs to 15 residues. From germline, CDR1 is MNHEY and CDR2 SMNVEV (reference sequence). CDR3 DNA: TGTGCCAGCAGTCTAACAGGGTATGGGGCCAACGTCCTGACTTTC. Its translation is CASSLTGYGANVLTF.

The rearrangement links TRBV5-4 to TRBJ2-7; 9 nucleotides match TRBD1. The CDR3 totals 14 residues. Germline V gene lookup returns CDR1 SGHNT and CDR2 YYREEE (reference sequence). Germline trimming cut 5 bases from V and 3 bases from J; bases unmatched to any gene: 6. Written as DNA, the CDR3 is TGTGCCAGCAGTTGGGGACAGGGCTACTACGAGCAGTACTTC. Protein: CASSWGQGYYEQYF.

With respect to this clone: The likely explanation is a read error, given a far larger clone one base away. The chain links TRBV5-8 to TRBJ1-5; D may be TRBD1 (6 bases). The ends were cut back, 1 base at V and 4 bases at J, with 6 bases in the middle. The CDR3 contains 13 residues. Germline CDR1 SGHTS, CDR2 YDEGEE. Here the CDR3 reads CASSLTGNQPQHF. The CDR3 DNA is TGTGCCAGCAGCTTGACAGGGAATCAGCCCCAGCATTTT.

The J gene is TRBJ2-1, the V gene TRBV4-1; TRBD2 might be the D (5 bases). V was shortened by 0 bases and J by 1 base, with 7 bases between the two germline ends. CDR1 and CDR2 (germline): MGHRA, YSYEKL. This CDR3 has 15 amino acids. The CDR3: CASSQDTGSYNEQFF. The CDR3 DNA sequence: TGCGCCAGCAGCCAAGATACGGGGTCCTACAATGAGCAGTTCTTC.

The chain recombines TRBV5-5 with TRBJ1-1; D uncertain. Germline CDR1 and CDR2: SGHKS and YYEKEE (reference sequence). The CDR3 length is 13 residues. With 4 bases removed from V and 2 bases from J, the gap between germline ends came to 9 bases. CDR3 nucleotide sequence: TGTGCCAGCAGCGTCGCGGGAAACACTGAAGCTTTCTTT. Translating gives CASSVAGNTEAFF.

The rearrangement links TRBV28 to TRBJ1-2; the D is unclear. V was shortened by 5 bases and J by 0 bases, with 10 bases between the two germline ends. The CDR3 totals 14 residues. The V gene's germline CDR1 is MDHEN and CDR2 SYDVKM. The CDR3 bases are TGTGCCAGCAGTCTATCCGGGACTAACTATGGCTACACCTTC. It yields the protein CASSLSGTNYGYTF.

The chain employs TRBV18 and TRBJ1-5; D possibly corresponds to TRBD1 (6 bases). The length of the CDR3 is 14 residues. Germline values: CDR1 KGHSH, CDR2 LQKENI. Trimming took 5 bases from V and 5 from J, leaving 13 bases between them. CDR3: CASSATGSDQPQHF. The DNA of the CDR3 is TGTGCCAGCTCAGCTACAGGGAGCGATCAGCCCCAGCATTTT.

The chain employs TRBV10-2 and TRBJ2-2; 8 bases align to TRBD2. CDR1 is WSHSY and CDR2 is SAAADI in the germline V gene. CDR3 size: 16 residues. V lost 8 bases, J lost 0 bases, and 8 bases stayed unmatched. CDR3 in DNA: TGCGCCAGCCAGGGAATAGCGGGAACGAACACCGGGGAGCTGTTTTTT. The encoded protein is CASQGIAGTNTGELFF.

The gene calls are TRBV10-1 and TRBJ2-6; 7 bases are shared with TRBD2. The germline V gene has CDR1 WNHNN and CDR2 SYGVQD (reference sequence). The length of the CDR3 is 20 residues. V trimming: 4 bases; J trimming: 2 bases; junction bases outside the gene matches: 17. The CDR3, as DNA: TGCGCCAGCAGTGGACAGTCCTTCCGGGCGGGAGCAGCTGGGGCCAACGTCCTGACTTTC. Protein sequence: CASSGQSFRAGAAGANVLTF.

V gene TRBV6-5 combines with J gene TRBJ1-2; 7 bases map to TRBD1. The germline gives CDR1 MNHEY, CDR2 SVGAGI. The V segment lost 0 bases and the J segment 13 bases; nucleotides outside the gene matches: 11. The length of the CDR3 is 14 residues. This CDR3 is CASSYSTLRGLRTF. The CDR3 nucleotides read TGTGCCAGCAGTTACTCGACGTTAAGGGGGCTTCGCACCTTC.

CDR3 DNA sequence: TGCGCCAGCGGAAGGGGACCGGGAGTTGGAAACACCATATATTTT. Amino acids: CASGRGPGVGNTIYF. The chain couples TRBV4-1 to TRBJ1-3; D perhaps matches TRBD1 (5 bases). The CDR3 is 15 amino acids. Trimming pared 8 bases from V and 3 bases from J, leaving 17 bases between. Germline CDR1 and CDR2: MGHRA and YSYEKL.

The count of this clone is one. The genes are TRBV10-3 and TRBJ2-5; 7 nucleotides agree with TRBD2. The CDR3 sequence is 16 residues long. CDR1 and CDR2 (germline): ENHRY, SYGVKD. V lost 4 bases and J lost 1; bases outside the gene matches: 9. For the CDR3, the DNA is TGTGCCATCAGTGTAGGGCCAGCGGGGCTCCAAGAGACCCAGTACTTC. The encoded protein is CAISVGPAGLQETQYF.

The chain links TRBV28 to TRBJ2-7; TRBD2 might be the D (5 bases). CDR3 size: 14 residues. The V end was cut by 4 bases, the J end by 7 bases, with 17 bases between. Per the germline V gene, CDR1 is MDHEN and CDR2 is SYDVKM. The DNA for the CDR3 is TGTGCCAGCAGTTACCCAGCGGCCACTGGGGAGCAGTACTTC. Amino acid sequence: CASSYPAATGEQYF.

The chain has TRBV29-1 and TRBJ2-7; no definite D call. V gave up 1 base and J gave up 2 bases, with 6 bases separating them. The germline V gene has CDR1 SQVTM and CDR2 ANQGSEA. There are 12 residues in the CDR3. CDR3: CSVEADAYEQYF. The CDR3 bases are TGCAGCGTTGAAGCAGATGCCTACGAGCAGTACTTC.

The chain combines TRBV11-2 with TRBJ2-7; possible D gene TRBD2, 6 bases. This CDR3 is built from 14 residues. CDR1 is SGHAT, CDR2 FQNNGV, per germline. V was pared by 2 bases and J by 5 bases, with 13 bases between. CDR3 coding DNA: TGTGCCAGCAGCTTAACGGGAGTATCGGACGAGCAGTACTTC. It yields the protein CASSLTGVSDEQYF.

The genes are TRBV6-5 and TRBJ2-5; TRBD1 aligns across 10 bases. The V and J ends lost 2 bases and 4 bases, in that order; junction bases with no gene match: 4. The length of the CDR3 is 15 residues. Germline lookup yields CDR1 MNHEY and CDR2 SVGAGI. The CDR3 nucleotides are TGTGCCAGCAGTTACCTGACAGGGGGCAGAGAGACCCAGTACTTC. Protein sequence: CASSYLTGGRETQYF.

The chain carries TRBV30 and TRBJ2-5; TRBD2 might be the D (5 bases). CDR1 and CDR2 from the germline V gene are GTSNPN and SVGIG (reference sequence). The CDR3 has 13 amino acids. With 0 bases removed from V and 2 bases from J, the gap between germline ends came to 7 bases. In DNA form, the CDR3 reads TGTGCCTGGAGTGTAGGGAGTCAAGAGACCCAGTACTTC. It translates to CAWSVGSQETQYF.

This chain connects TRBV27 to TRBJ1-1; D remains unclear. This CDR3 region has 13 residues. V lost 0 bases and J 11 bases, leaving 13 bases between the germline ends. The germline CDR1 and CDR2 sequences are MNHEY and SMNVEV (reference sequence). The CDR3 loop is CASSLSGAREAFF. The CDR3 DNA reads as TGTGCCAGCAGTTTATCTGGCGCGAGGGAGGCTTTCTTT.

V gene TRBV7-2 combines with J gene TRBJ2-7; D call uncertain. The CDR3 has 13 residues. Trimming took off 2 bases at V and 1 base at J, with 6 bases between the two ends. The germline V gene encodes CDR1 SGHTA and CDR2 FQGNSA. The CDR3 region has the DNA TGTGCCAGCAGCTTATCCCTATCCTACGAGCAGTACTTC. It is translated as CASSLSLSYEQYF.